Each of the 21 T cell receptor beta chains below was sequenced from the same sample in a study of T cells in localized non-small cell lung cancer. The protocol was immunoSEQ multiplex PCR, while the TCRdb copy is restricted to in-frame clones and leaves out a portion. The sample shows 50,000 to 75,000 clones, about 89% of them seen only once. Sequenced material: peripheral blood, taken before any cancer treatment. The receptors were gathered from a man aged 35 to 69 with stage I lung adenocarcinoma.

This clone was counted a single time. The V gene is TRBV2, the J gene TRBJ2-3; the D is unclear. Per the germline V gene, CDR1 is SNHLY and CDR2 is FYNNEI. The CDR3 extends over 11 amino acids. Trimming left V 10 bases short and J 6 bases short, with 11 bases between. The CDR3 reads CATRRGDTQYF. For the CDR3, the DNA is TGTGCCACCCGTAGAGGCGATACGCAGTATTTT.

This clone was counted a single time. The chain recombines TRBV11-3 with TRBJ1-1, with a weak D call TRBD1 (6 bases). Trimming pared 0 bases from V and 1 base from J, leaving 9 bases between. From germline, CDR1 is SGHNT and CDR2 YENEEA. The CDR3 runs to 15 residues. In nucleotides, the CDR3 is TGTGCCAGCAGCTTAGACGGACAGCCGAACACTGAAGCTTTCTTT. Translating it yields CASSLDGQPNTEAFF.

This rearrangement joins TRBV11-2 to TRBJ2-3; 7 nucleotides align to TRBD2. The CDR3 consists of 13 residues. Losses at the gene ends were 5 bases for V and 9 bases for J; bases not matched to a gene: 8. The germline V gene encodes CDR1 SGHAT and CDR2 FQNNGV. DNA for the CDR3: TGTGCCAGCAGCCCCAGTGGGGGAGGGACGCAGTATTTT. Its protein is CASSPSGGGTQYF.

This clone was detected a few times. This chain connects TRBV28 to TRBJ2-3; no clear D. The germline V gene has CDR1 MDHEN and CDR2 SYDVKM. The length of the CDR3 is 12 residues. V was clipped by 2 bases and J by 6 bases, with 6 bases between them. This CDR3 reads CASSLELDTQYF. The CDR3 nucleotides are TGTGCCAGCAGTTTAGAACTGGATACGCAGTATTTT.

The rearrangement joins TRBV7-2 to TRBJ2-3; D gene ambiguous. The V and J ends lost 5 bases and 0 bases respectively, with 15 bases between them. CDR3 size: 16 residues. CDR1 is SGHTA and CDR2 is FQGNSA in the germline V gene. The CDR3 coding sequence is TGTGCCAGCAGCCCATTGGTGGGAAGTAGCACAGATACGCAGTATTTT. Translating it yields CASSPLVGSSTDTQYF.

The rearrangement uses TRBV4-1 and TRBJ1-2, with D possibly TRBD1 on 6 matching bases. The CDR3 has 15 amino acids. V dropped 4 bases and J dropped 2 bases, with 14 bases sitting between them. The germline CDR1 and CDR2 sequences are MGHRA and YSYEKL. The CDR3 DNA reads TGCGCCAGCAGCCTCCGGGACACGCCAAACTATGGCTACACCTTC. As protein: CASSLRDTPNYGYTF.

The rearrangement joins TRBV5-1 to TRBJ2-1; the match to TRBD1 covers 11 bases. CDR1 and CDR2 from the germline V gene are SGHRS and YFSETQ. V lost 3 bases and J lost 6; bases outside the gene matches: 5. This CDR3 has 15 residues. This CDR3 reads CASSYLDRGPNEQFF. The CDR3 nucleotides read TGCGCCAGCAGCTACCTGGACAGGGGGCCCAATGAGCAGTTCTTC. The variable domain in full, completed from reference TRBV5-1 and TRBJ2-1, reads KAGVTQTPRYLIKTRGQQVTLSCSPISGHRSVSWYQQTPGQGLQFLFEYFSETQRNKGNFPGRFSGRQFSNSRSEMNVSTLELGDSALYLCASSYLDRGPNEQFFGPGTRLTVL.

This clone was observed once. The V and J genes are TRBV30 and TRBJ2-7; TRBD1 matches at 7 bases. Germline CDR1 reads GTSNPN; CDR2 reads SVGIG (reference sequence). V shed 0 bases, J shed 3 bases, and the junction held 2 bases outside the gene matches. CDR3 size: 13 residues. The CDR3 sequence: CAWSVHRGYEQYF. The DNA of the CDR3 is TGTGCCTGGAGTGTACACAGGGGCTACGAGCAGTACTTC.

This sequence joins TRBV7-2 and TRBJ2-4; D might be TRBD2 (6 bases). The CDR3 covers 15 residues. From germline, CDR1 is SGHTA and CDR2 FQGNSA. The V end was cut by 0 bases, the J end by 9 bases, with 15 bases between. In DNA form, the CDR3 reads TGTGCCAGCAGCTTAGCACCGGGACTGGGACTCATTCAGTACTTC. Residues: CASSLAPGLGLIQYF.

This chain's CDR3 is CASSEPAQETQYF. DNA of the CDR3: TGTGCCAGTAGTGAACCCGCCCAAGAGACCCAGTACTTC. The chain links TRBV19 to TRBJ2-5; unclear D gene. Trimming pared 5 bases from V and 1 base from J, leaving 8 bases between. The CDR3 sequence is 13 residues long. The germline CDR1 and CDR2 sequences are LNHDA and SQIVND (reference sequence).

This chain links TRBV11-3 with TRBJ1-1; no reliable D call. The CDR3 length is 15 residues. Trimming shortened V by 5 bases and J by 2 bases, and 15 bases separated the two germline ends. From germline, CDR1 is SGHNT and CDR2 YENEEA. CDR3 protein: CASSPLPTRNTEAFF. The DNA of the CDR3 is TGTGCCAGCAGCCCACTCCCGACAAGAAACACTGAAGCTTTCTTT.

This chain links TRBV6-1 with TRBJ1-2; D possibly corresponds to TRBD1 (5 bases). V was pared by 8 bases and J by 0 bases, with 13 bases between. The CDR3 totals 14 residues. Germline CDR1 reads MNHNS; CDR2 reads SASEGT. CDR3 amino acids: CASRGGLTNYGYTF. The CDR3 DNA reads as TGTGCCAGCCGCGGGGGGTTAACTAACTATGGCTACACCTTC.

This sequence joins TRBV18 and TRBJ2-3, with D perhaps matching TRBD1 or TRBD2 (5 bases each). Germline V gives CDR1 KGHSH, CDR2 LQKENI. The V end was cut by 5 bases, the J end by 4 bases, with 10 bases between. This CDR3 has 13 residues. The CDR3 sequence: CASSTRDPDTQYF. CDR3 sequence (DNA): TGTGCCAGCTCAACCCGGGACCCAGATACGCAGTATTTT.

The chain links TRBV2 to TRBJ1-5; 10 bases agree with TRBD1. The CDR3 covers 13 residues. Germline V gene lookup returns CDR1 SNHLY and CDR2 FYNNEI. With V trimmed by 9 bases and J by 6 bases, 5 bases remained unmatched. The CDR3 coding sequence is TGTGCCAGTCGGACAGGGGGAAGTCAGCCCCAGCATTTT. Amino acids: CASRTGGSQPQHF.

CDR3 loop: CASSSKSGTGGSSYEQYF. The CDR3 nucleotides are TGTGCCAGCAGCTCAAAATCCGGGACAGGGGGCAGTTCCTACGAGCAGTACTTC. This rearrangement joins TRBV5-4 to TRBJ2-7; TRBD1 matches 12 bases. Germline V gene data show CDR1 as SGHNT and CDR2 as YYREEE (reference sequence). This CDR3 comprises 18 residues. J lost 1 base, V lost 3 bases, and 11 bases had no gene match. The variable domain in full, with the rest retrieved from reference TRBV5-4 and TRBJ2-7, is ETGVTQSPTHLIKTRGQQVTLRCSSQSGHNTVSWYQQALGQGPQFIFQYYREEENGRGNFPPRFSGLQFPNYSSELNVNALELDDSALYLCASSSKSGTGGSSYEQYFGPGTRLTVT.

This chain links TRBV27 with TRBJ2-1; no firm D call. The CDR3 totals 11 residues. Looked up from germline, CDR1 is MNHEY and CDR2 is SMNVEV (reference sequence). V shed 7 bases and J shed 4 bases, with 5 bases lying between them. The CDR3 nucleotides read TGTGCCAGCATGCAGTACAATGAGCAGTTCTTC. Encoded protein: CASMQYNEQFF.

The chain joins TRBV28 to TRBJ1-2; TRBD1 might be the D (6 bases). The CDR3 runs 13 residues. Germline V lookup: CDR1 MDHEN, CDR2 SYDVKM. V was trimmed by 2 bases and J by 8 bases, leaving 12 bases between them. The CDR3 loop reads CASSLAGGEGYTF. The CDR3 nucleotides are TGTGCCAGCAGTTTAGCTGGGGGCGAAGGCTACACCTTC.

The chain combines TRBV7-2 with TRBJ2-3, with D perhaps matching TRBD1 (5 bases). The CDR3 covers 14 residues. V lost 2 bases and J 4 bases, leaving 10 bases between the germline ends. CDR1 is SGHTA and CDR2 is FQGNSA in the germline V gene. The CDR3 DNA follows: TGTGCCAGCAGCTTATTAGTCAGGGCAGATACGCAGTATTTT. Its translation: CASSLLVRADTQYF.

The chain recombines TRBV11-3 with TRBJ1-1; D remains ambiguous. In germline, CDR1 is SGHNT, CDR2 YENEEA. V shed 6 bases and J shed 2 bases, with 10 bases lying between them. This CDR3 spans 13 amino acids. Written as DNA, the CDR3 is TGTGCCAGCAGTTCACATTCTAACACTGAAGCTTTCTTT. Protein product: CASSSHSNTEAFF.

The CDR3 reads CASSLGPGRGSSYEQYF. Here the CDR3 DNA reads TGTGCCAGCAGCTTAGGTCCGGGGCGCGGTTCAAGCTACGAGCAGTACTTC. This rearrangement joins TRBV7-9 to TRBJ2-7, with D perhaps given as TRBD1 or TRBD2 (5 bases each). Trimming pared 1 base from V and 3 bases from J, leaving 19 bases between. CDR1 is SEHNR, CDR2 FQNEAQ, per germline (reference sequence). The CDR3 is 17 amino acids.

The V gene is TRBV19, the J gene TRBJ1-1, with 11 bases lining up with TRBD1. From germline, CDR1 is LNHDA and CDR2 SQIVND (reference sequence). With 5 bases clipped from V and 9 bases from J, the junction kept 5 bases outside the gene matches. The CDR3 is 13 residues long. CDR3 bases: TGTGCCAGTAGTCGGACAGGGGGCTCTCAAGCTTTCTTT. Translating it yields CASSRTGGSQAFF.